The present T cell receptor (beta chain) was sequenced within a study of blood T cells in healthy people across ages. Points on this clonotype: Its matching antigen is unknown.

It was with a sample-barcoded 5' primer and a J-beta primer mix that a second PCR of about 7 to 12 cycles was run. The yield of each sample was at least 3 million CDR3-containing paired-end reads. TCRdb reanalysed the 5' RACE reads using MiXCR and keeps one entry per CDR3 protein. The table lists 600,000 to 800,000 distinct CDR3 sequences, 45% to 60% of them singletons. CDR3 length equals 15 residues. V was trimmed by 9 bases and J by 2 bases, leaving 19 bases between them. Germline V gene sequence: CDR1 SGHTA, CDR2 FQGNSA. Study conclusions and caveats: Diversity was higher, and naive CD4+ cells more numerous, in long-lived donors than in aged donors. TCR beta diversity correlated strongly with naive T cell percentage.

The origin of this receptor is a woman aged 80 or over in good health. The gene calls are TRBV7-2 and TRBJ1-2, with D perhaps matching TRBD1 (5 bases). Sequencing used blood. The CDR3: CASSIRPGNNYGYTF. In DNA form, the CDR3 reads TGTGCCAGTAGTATTCGACCAGGGAACAACTATGGCTACACCTTC.